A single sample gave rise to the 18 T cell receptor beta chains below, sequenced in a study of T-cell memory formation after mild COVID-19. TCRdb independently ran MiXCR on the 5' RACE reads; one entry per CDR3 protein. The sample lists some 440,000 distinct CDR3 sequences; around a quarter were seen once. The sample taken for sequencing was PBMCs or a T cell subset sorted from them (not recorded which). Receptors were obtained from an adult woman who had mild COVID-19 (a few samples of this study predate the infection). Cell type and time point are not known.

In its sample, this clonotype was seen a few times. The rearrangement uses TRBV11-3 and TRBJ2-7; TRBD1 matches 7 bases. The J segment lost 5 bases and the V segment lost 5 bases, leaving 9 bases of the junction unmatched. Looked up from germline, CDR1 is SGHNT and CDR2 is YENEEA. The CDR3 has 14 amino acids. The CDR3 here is CASSESTGFHEQYF. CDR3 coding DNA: TGTGCCAGCAGCGAGTCGACAGGGTTCCACGAGCAGTACTTC.

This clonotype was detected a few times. CDR3 sequence: CSVLSLAGFRYF. CDR3 sequence (DNA): TGCAGCGTTTTATCCCTAGCGGGATTTCGGTACTTC. The chain carries TRBV29-1 and TRBJ2-7; 9 bases match TRBD2. J gave up 12 bases and V 5 bases, and 11 bases lay outside the gene matches. Per the germline V gene, CDR1 is SQVTM and CDR2 is ANQGSEA. The CDR3 sequence is 12 residues long.

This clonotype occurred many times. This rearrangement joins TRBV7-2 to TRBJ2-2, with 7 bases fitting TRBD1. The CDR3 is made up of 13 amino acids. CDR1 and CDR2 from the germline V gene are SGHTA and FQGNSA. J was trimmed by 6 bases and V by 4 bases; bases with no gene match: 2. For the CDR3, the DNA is TGTGCCAGCAGCTCCGACAGGGCCGGGGAGCTGTTTTTT. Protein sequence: CASSSDRAGELFF.

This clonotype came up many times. This chain's CDR3 is CATSDGDRYNEQFF. The CDR3 DNA sequence: TGTGCCACCAGTGATGGGGACAGATACAATGAGCAGTTCTTC. V gene TRBV24-1 combines with J gene TRBJ2-1; 7 bases agree with TRBD1. The length of the CDR3 is 14 residues. Germline CDR1 reads KGHDR; CDR2 reads SFDVKD. V was pared by 3 bases and J by 4 bases, with 2 bases of the junction left unmatched.

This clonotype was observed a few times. The chain's CDR3 is CSARKAGGTDTQYF. CDR3 DNA: TGCAGTGCTCGGAAAGCGGGAGGGACAGATACGCAGTATTTT. The chain recombines TRBV20-1 with TRBJ2-3; TRBD2 agrees at 10 bases. CDR3 length: 14 amino acids. Germline CDR1 and CDR2: DFQATT and SNEGSKA (reference sequence). V shed 5 bases and J 3 bases; nucleotides not matched to a gene: 5.

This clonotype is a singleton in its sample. The chain's CDR3 is CSAGGRLAGGLETQYF. The CDR3, as DNA: TGCAGCGCCGGAGGGAGACTAGCGGGGGGGCTTGAGACCCAGTACTTC. This rearrangement joins TRBV29-1 to TRBJ2-5; 14 nucleotides align to TRBD2. Germline CDR1 SQVTM, CDR2 ANQGSEA. Germline trimming cut 7 bases from V and 5 bases from J; bases unmatched to any gene: 12. The CDR3 is 16 amino acids.

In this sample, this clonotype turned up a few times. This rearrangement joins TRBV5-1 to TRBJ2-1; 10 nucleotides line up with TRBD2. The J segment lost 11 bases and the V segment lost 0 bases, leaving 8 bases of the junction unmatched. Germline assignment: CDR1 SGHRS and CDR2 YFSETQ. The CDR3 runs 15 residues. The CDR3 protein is CASSLASSGSPQQFF. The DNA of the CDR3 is TGCGCCAGCAGCTTGGCGTCTAGCGGGAGCCCCCAGCAGTTCTTC.

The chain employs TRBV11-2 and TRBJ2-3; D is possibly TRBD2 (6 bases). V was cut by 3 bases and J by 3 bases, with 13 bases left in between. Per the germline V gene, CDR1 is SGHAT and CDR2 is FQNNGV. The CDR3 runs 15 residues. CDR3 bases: TGTGCCAGCAGCTTTCGACTAGAGGGAACAGATACGCAGTATTTT. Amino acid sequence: CASSFRLEGTDTQYF.

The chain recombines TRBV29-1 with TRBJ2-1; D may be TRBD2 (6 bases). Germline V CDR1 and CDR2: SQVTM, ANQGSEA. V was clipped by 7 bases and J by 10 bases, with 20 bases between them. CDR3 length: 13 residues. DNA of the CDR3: TGCAGCGCTATACCCGGACTAAGAGACGAGCAGTTCTTC. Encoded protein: CSAIPGLRDEQFF.

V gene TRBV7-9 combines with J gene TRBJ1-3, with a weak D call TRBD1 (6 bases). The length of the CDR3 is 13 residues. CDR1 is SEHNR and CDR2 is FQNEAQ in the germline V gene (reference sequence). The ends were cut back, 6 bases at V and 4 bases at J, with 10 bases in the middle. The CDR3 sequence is CASRQGAGNTIYF. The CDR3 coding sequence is TGTGCCAGCAGACAGGGTGCCGGAAACACCATATATTTT.

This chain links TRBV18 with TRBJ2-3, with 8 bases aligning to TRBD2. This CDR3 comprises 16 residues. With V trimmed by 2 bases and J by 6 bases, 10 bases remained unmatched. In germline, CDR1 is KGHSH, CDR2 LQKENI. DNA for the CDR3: TGTGCCAGCTCACCATTTTCTGGACTAGCAAAGGATACGCAGTATTTT. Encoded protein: CASSPFSGLAKDTQYF.

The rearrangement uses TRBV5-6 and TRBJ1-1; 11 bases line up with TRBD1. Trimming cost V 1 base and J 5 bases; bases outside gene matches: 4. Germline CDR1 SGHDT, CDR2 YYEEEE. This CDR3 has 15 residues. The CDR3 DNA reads TGTGCCAGCAGCTTGAGGACAGGGGGCAAAACTGAAGCTTTCTTT. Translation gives CASSLRTGGKTEAFF.

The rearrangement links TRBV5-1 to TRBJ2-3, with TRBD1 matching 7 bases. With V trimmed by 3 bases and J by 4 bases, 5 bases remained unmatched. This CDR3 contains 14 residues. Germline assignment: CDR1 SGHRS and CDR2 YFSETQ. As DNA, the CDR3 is TGCGCCAGCAGCTCAAGACAGGGTCCAGATACGCAGTATTTT. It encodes CASSSRQGPDTQYF.

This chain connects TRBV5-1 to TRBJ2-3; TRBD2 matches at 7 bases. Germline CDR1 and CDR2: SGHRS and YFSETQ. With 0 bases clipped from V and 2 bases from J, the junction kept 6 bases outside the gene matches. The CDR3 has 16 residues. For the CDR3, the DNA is TGCGCCAGCAGCTTGGGTTCCAGCGGGGTCACAGATACGCAGTATTTT. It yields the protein CASSLGSSGVTDTQYF. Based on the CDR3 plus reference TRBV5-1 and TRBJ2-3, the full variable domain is KAGVTQTPRYLIKTRGQQVTLSCSPISGHRSVSWYQQTPGQGLQFLFEYFSETQRNKGNFPGRFSGRQFSNSRSEMNVSTLELGDSALYLCASSLGSSGVTDTQYFGPGTRLTVL.

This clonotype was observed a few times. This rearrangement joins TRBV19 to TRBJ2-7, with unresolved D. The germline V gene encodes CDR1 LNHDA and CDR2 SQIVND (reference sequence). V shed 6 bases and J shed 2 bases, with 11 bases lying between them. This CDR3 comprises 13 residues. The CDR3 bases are TGTGCCAGTAGAACCGATGAGGCCTACGAGCAGTACTTC. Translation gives CASRTDEAYEQYF.

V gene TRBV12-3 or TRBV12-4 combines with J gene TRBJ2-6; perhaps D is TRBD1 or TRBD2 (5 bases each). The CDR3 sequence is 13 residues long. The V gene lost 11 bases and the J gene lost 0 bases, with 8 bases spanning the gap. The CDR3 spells CAGTISGANVLTF. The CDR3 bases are TGTGCCGGGACGATCTCTGGGGCCAACGTCCTGACTTTC.

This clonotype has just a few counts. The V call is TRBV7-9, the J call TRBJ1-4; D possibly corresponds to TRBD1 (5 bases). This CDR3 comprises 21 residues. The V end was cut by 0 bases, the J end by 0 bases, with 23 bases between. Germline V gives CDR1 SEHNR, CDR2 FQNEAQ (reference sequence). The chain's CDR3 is CASSLATVSRGPRATNEKLFF. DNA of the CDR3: TGTGCCAGCAGCTTAGCGACGGTTTCGAGGGGACCTCGTGCAACTAATGAAAAACTGTTTTTT.

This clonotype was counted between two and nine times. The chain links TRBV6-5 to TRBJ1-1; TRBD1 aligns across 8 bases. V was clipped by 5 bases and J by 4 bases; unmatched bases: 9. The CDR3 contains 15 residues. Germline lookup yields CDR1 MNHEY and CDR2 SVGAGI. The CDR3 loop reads CASSLPDREGTEAFF. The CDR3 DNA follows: TGTGCCAGCAGTCTACCGGACAGGGAGGGCACTGAAGCTTTCTTT.